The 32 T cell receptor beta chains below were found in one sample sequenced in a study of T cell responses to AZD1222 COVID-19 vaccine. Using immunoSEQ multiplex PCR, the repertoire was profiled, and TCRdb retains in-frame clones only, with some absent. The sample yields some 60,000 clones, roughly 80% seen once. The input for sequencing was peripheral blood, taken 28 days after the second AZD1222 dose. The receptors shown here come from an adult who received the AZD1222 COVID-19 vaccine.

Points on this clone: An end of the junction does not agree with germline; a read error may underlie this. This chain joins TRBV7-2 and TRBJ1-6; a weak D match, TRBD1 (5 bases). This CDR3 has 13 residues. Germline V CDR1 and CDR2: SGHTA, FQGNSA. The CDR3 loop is CASSSPGTARVRF. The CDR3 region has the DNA TGTGCCAGCAGCTCCCCCGGGACCGCCCGAGTGCGCTTT.

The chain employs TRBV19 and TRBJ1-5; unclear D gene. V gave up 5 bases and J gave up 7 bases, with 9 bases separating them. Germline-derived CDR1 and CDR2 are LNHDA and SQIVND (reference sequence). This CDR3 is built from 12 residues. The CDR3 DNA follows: TGTGCCAGTAGTGGGGTGGGGCAGCCCCAGCATTTT. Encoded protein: CASSGVGQPQHF.

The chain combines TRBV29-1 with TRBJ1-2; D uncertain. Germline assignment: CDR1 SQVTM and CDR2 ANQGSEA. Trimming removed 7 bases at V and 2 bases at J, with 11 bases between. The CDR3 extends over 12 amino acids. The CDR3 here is CSDMDGNYGYTF. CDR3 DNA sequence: TGCAGCGACATGGACGGGAACTATGGCTACACCTTC.

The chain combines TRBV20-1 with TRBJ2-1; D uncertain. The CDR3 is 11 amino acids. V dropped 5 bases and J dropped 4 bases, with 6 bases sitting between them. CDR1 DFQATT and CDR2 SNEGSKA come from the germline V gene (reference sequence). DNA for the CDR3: TGCAGTGCTTCTTTGTACAATGAGCAGTTCTTC. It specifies CSASLYNEQFF.

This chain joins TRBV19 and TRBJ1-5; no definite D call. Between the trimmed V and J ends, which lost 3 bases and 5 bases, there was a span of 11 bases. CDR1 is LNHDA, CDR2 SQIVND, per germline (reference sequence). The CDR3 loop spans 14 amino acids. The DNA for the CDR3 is TGTGCCAGTAGTATGTCGGGCGGATATCAGCCCCAGCATTTT. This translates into CASSMSGGYQPQHF.

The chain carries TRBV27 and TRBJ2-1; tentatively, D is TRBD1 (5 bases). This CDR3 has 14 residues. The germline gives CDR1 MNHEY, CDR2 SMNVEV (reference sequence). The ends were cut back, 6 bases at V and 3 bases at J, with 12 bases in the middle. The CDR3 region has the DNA TGTGCCAGCAGCCCTGCAGGACACTACAATGAGCAGTTCTTC. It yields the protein CASSPAGHYNEQFF.

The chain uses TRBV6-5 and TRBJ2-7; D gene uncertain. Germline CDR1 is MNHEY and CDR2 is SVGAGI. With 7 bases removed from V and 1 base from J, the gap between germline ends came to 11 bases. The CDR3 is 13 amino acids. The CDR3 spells CASTEGSSYEQYF. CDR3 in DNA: TGTGCCAGCACGGAAGGATCTTCCTACGAGCAGTACTTC.

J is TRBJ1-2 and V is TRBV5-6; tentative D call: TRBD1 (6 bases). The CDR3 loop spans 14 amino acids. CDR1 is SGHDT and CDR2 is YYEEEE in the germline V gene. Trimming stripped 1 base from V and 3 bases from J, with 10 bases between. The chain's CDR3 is CASSLPGTYYGYTF. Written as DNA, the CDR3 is TGTGCCAGCAGCTTGCCAGGGACATACTATGGCTACACCTTC.

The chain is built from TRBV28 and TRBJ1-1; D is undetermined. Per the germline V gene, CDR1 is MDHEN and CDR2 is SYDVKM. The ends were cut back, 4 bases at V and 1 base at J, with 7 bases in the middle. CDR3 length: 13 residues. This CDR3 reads CASSWGANTEAFF. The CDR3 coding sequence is TGTGCCAGCAGTTGGGGTGCGAACACTGAAGCTTTCTTT.

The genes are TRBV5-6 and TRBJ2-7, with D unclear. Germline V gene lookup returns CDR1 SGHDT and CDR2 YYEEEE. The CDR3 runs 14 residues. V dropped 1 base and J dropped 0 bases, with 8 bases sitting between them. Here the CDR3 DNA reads TGTGCCAGCAGCTTGCAATTCAGCTCCTACGAGCAGTACTTC. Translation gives CASSLQFSSYEQYF.

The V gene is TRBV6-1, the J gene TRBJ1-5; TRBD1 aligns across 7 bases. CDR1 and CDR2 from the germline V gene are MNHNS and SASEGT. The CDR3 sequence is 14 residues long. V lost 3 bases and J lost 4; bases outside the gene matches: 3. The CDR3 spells CASSEYRGNQPQHF. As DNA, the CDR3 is TGTGCCAGCAGTGAGTACAGGGGTAATCAGCCCCAGCATTTT.

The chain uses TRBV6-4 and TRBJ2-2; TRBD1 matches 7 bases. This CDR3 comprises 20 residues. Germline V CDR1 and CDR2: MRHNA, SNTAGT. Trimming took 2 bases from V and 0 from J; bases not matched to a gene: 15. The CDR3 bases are TGTGCCAGCAGTGACCCCCCGGAGCCGACAGGGTCGACGAACACCGGGGAGCTGTTTTTT. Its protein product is CASSDPPEPTGSTNTGELFF.

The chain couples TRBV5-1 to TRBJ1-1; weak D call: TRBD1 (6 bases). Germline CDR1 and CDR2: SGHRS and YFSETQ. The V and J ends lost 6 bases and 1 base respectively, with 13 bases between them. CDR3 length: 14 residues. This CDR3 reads CASTQGITNTEAFF. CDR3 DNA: TGCGCCAGCACCCAGGGGATTACGAACACTGAAGCTTTCTTT.

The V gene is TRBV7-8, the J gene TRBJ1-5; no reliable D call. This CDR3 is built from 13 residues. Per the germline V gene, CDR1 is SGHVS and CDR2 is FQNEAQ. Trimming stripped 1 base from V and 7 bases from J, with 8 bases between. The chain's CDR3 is CASSLVGSQPQHF. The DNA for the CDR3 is TGTGCCAGCAGCTTAGTGGGGAGCCAGCCCCAGCATTTT.

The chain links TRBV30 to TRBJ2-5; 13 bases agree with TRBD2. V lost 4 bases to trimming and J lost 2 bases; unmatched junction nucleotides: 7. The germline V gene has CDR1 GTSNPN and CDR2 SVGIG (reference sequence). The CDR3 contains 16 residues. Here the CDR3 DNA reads TGTGCCTGGAAACGGGGACTAGCGGGGCCGCAAGAGACCCAGTACTTC. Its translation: CAWKRGLAGPQETQYF. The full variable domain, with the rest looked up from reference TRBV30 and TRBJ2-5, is SQTIHQWPATLVQPVGSPLSLECTVEGTSNPNLYWYRQAAGRGLQLLFYSVGIGQISSEVPQNLSASRPQDRQFILSSKKLLLSDSGFYLCAWKRGLAGPQETQYFGPGTRLLVL.

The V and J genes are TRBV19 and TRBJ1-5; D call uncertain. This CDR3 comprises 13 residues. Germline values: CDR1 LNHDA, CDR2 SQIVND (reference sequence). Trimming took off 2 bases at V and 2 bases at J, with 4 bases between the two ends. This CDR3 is CASSINRNQPQHF. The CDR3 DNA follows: TGTGCCAGTAGTATAAACCGCAATCAGCCCCAGCATTTT.

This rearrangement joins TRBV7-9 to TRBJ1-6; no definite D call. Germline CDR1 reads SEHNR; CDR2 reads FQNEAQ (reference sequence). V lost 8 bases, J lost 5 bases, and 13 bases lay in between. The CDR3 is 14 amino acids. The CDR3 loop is CASSKAGHNSPLHF. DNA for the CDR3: TGTGCCAGCTCCAAGGCCGGTCATAATTCACCCCTCCACTTT.

The CDR3: CASSIGRATGNTIYF. The CDR3 DNA is TGTGCCAGTAGTATCGGCAGGGCGACGGGAAACACCATATATTTT. The chain joins TRBV19 to TRBJ1-3; a weak D match, TRBD1 (5 bases). This CDR3 contains 15 residues. V lost 3 bases and J lost 4, with 13 bases in between. The germline V gene has CDR1 LNHDA and CDR2 SQIVND (reference sequence).

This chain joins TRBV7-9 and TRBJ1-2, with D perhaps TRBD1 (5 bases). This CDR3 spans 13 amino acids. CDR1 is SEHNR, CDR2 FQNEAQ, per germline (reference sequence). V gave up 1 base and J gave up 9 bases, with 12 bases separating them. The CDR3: CASSLVSDSSYTF. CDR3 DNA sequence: TGTGCCAGCAGCTTAGTGTCTGACAGCAGCTACACCTTC.

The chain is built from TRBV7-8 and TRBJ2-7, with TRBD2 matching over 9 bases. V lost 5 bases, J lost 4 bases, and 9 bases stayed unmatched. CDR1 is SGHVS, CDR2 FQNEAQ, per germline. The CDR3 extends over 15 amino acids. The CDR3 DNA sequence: TGTGCCAGCAGCCCCAGACTAGCGGAGGATTACGAGCAGTACTTC. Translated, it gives CASSPRLAEDYEQYF.

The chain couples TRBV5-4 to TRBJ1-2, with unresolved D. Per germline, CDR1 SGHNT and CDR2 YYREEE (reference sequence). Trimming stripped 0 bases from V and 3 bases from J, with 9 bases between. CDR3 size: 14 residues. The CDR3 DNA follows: TGTGCCAGCAGCTTGGTGGGGTACGACTATGGCTACACCTTC. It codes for CASSLVGYDYGYTF.

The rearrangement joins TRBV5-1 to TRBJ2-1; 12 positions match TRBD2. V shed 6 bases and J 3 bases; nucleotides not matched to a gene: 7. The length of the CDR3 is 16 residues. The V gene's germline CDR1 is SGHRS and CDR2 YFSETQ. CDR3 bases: TGCGCCAGCAAAGGAACTAGCGGGGGGTACTACAATGAGCAGTTCTTC. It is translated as CASKGTSGGYYNEQFF.

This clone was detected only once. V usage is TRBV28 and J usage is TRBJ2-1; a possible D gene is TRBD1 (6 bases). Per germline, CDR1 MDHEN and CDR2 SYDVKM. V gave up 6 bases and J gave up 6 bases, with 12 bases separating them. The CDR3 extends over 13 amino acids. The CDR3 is CASRVQGGNEQFF. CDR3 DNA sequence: TGTGCCAGCAGGGTACAGGGTGGCAATGAGCAGTTCTTC.

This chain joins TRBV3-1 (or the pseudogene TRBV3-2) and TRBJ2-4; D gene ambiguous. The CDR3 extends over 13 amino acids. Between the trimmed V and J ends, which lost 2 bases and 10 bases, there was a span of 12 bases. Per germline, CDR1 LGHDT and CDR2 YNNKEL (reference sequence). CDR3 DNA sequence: TGTGCCAGCAGCCAATCCGGGCAGGTAATTCAGTACTTC. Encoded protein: CASSQSGQVIQYF.

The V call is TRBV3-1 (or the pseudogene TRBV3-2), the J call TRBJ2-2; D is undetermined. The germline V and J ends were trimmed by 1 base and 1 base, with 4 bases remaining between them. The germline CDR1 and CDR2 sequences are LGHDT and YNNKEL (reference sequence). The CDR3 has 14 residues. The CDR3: CASSQGGNTGELFF. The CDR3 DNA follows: TGTGCCAGCAGCCAAGGAGGGAACACCGGGGAGCTGTTTTTT.

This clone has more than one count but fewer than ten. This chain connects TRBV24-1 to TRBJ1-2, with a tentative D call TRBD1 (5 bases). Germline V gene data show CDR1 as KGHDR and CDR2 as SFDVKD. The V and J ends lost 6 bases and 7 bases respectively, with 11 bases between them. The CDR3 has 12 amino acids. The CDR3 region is CATSRGGGGYTF. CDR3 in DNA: TGTGCCACCAGTCGGGGGGGTGGTGGCTACACCTTC.

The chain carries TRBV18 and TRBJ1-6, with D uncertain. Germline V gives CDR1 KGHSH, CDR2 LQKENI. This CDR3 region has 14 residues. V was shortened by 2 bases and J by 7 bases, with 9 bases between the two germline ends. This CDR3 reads CASSPTALNSPLHF. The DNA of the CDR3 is TGTGCCAGCTCACCAACCGCCCTAAATTCACCCCTCCACTTT.

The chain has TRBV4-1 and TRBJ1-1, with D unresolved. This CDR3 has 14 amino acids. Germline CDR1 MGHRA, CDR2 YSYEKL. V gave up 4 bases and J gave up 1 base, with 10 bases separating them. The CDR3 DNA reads TGCGCCAGCAGCCTAATCCACACGAACACTGAAGCTTTCTTT. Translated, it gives CASSLIHTNTEAFF.

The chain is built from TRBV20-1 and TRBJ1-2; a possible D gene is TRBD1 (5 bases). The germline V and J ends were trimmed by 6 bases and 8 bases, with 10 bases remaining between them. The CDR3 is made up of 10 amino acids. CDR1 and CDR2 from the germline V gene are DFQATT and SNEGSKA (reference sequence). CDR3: CSAGTGGYTF. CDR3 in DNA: TGCAGTGCCGGGACGGGGGGCTACACCTTC.

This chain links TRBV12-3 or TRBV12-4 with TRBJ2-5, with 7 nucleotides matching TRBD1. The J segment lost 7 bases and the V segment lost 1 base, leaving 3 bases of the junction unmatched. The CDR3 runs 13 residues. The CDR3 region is CASSLGQGGTQYF. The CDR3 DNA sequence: TGTGCCAGCAGTTTAGGACAGGGTGGGACCCAGTACTTC.

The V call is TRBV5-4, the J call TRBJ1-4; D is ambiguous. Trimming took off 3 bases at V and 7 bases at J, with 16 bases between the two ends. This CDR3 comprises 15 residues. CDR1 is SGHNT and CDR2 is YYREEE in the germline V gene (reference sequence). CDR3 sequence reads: CASSSPTREGEKLFF. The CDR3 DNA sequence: TGTGCCAGCAGCTCACCGACGAGGGAAGGTGAAAAACTGTTTTTT.

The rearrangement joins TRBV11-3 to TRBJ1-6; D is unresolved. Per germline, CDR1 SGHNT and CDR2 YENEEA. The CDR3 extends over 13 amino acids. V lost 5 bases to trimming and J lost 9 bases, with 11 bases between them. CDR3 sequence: CASSLDQISPLHF. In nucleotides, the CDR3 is TGTGCCAGCAGCCTCGACCAGATTTCACCCCTCCACTTT.